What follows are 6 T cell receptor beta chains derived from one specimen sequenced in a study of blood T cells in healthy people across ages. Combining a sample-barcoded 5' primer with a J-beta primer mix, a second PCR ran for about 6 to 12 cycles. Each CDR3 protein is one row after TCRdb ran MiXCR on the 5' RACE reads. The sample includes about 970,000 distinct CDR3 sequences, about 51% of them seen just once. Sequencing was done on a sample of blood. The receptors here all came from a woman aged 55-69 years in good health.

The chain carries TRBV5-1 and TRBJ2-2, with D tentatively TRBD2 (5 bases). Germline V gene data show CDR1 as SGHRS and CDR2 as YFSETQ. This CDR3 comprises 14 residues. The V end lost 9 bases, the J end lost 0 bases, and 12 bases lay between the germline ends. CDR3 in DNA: TGCGCCACCAAAGGAGGATCGAACACCGGGGAGCTGTTTTTT. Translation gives CATKGGSNTGELFF.

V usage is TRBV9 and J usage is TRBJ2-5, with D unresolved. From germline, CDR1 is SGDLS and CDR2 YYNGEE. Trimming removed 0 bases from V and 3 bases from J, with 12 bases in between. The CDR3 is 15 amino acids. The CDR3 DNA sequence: TGTGCCAGCAGCGTAGCTCCCACTGGGGAAGAGACCCAGTACTTC. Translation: CASSVAPTGEETQYF.

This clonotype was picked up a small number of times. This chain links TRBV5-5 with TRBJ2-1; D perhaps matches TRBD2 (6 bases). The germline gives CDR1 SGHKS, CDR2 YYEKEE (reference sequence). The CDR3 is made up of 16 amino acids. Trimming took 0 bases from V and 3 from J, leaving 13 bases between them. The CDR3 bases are TGTGCCAGCAGCTTGGGCGGGAAGTCTGGCTACAATGAGCAGTTCTTC. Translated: CASSLGGKSGYNEQFF. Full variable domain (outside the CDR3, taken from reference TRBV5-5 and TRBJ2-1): DAGVTQSPTHLIKTRGQQVTLRCSPISGHKSVSWYQQVLGQGPQFIFQYYEKEERGRGNFPDRFSARQFPNYSSELNVNALLLGDSALYLCASSLGGKSGYNEQFFGPGTRLTVL.

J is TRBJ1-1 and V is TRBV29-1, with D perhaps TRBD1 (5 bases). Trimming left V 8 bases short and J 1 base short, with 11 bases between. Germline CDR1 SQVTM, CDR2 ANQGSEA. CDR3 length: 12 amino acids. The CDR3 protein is CSTRQRNTEAFF. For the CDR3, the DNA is TGCAGCACTCGACAGAGGAACACTGAAGCTTTCTTT.

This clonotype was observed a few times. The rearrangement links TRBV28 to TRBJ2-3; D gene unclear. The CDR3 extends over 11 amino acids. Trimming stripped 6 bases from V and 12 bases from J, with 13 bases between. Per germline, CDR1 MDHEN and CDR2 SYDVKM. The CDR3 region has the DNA TGTGCCAGCAGCCGCCCCCCATTTCAGTATTTT. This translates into CASSRPPFQYF.

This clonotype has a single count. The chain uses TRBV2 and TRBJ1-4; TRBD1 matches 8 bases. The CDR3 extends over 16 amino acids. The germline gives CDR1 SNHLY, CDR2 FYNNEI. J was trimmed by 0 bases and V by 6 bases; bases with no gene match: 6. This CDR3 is CASRGGQGATNEKLFF. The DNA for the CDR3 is TGTGCCAGCAGAGGTGGACAGGGAGCAACTAATGAAAAACTGTTTTTT.